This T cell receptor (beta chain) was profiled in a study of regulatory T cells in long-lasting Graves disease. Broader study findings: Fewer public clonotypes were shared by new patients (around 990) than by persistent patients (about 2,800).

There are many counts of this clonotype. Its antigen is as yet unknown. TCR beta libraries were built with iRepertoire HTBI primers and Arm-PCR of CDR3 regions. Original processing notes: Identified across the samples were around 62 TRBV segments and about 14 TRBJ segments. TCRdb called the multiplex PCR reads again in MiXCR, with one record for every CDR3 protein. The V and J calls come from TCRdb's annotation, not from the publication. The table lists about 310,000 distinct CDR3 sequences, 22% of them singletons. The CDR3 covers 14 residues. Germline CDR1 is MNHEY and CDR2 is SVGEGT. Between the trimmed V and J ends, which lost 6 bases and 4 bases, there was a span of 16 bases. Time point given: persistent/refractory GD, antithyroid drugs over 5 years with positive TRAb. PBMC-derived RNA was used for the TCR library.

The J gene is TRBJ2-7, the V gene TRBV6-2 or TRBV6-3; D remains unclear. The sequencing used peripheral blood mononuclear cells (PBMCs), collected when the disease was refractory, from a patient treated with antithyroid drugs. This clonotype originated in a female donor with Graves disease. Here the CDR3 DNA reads TGTGCCAGCAGAGACCCCAGCCAACTTTACGAGCAGTACTTC. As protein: CASRDPSQLYEQYF.